These T cell receptor beta chains were read from a single sample in a study of T cells in localized non-small cell lung cancer. Sequencing was performed with immunoSEQ multiplex PCR; in TCRdb, only in-frame clones are kept and a portion is missing. This table has tens of thousands of clones, about four fifths appearing once. The sequenced sample was peripheral blood, obtained before any cancer treatment. Every receptor here comes from a female donor of 60 years or more with stage I lung adenocarcinoma. Both conserved end residues are trimmed from each CDR3. The D gene is left open where the match is weak.

V	J	D	CDR3
TRBV30	TRBJ1-1	.	AWTTTHTEAF
TRBV7-8	TRBJ1-1	.	ASSSQGLGLGEAF
TRBV6-1	TRBJ2-3	.	AIGGRGLPTDTQY
TRBV5-1	TRBJ2-7	TRBD1	ASSPTGAPYEQY
TRBV5-1	TRBJ2-1	.	ASSLDPVEQF
TRBV9	TRBJ2-7	TRBD2	ASTYHLLRTSVSYEQY
TRBV25-1	TRBJ2-1	.	ASSIRSSYNEQF
TRBV5-5	TRBJ2-7	.	ASSGASQGNAYEQY
TRBV7-6	TRBJ2-1	TRBD2	ASSKEPWEGLLF
TRBV15	TRBJ2-3	TRBD2	ATSFRGGLGDTQY
TRBV5-1	TRBJ2-1	.	ASSLAGDRIEQF
TRBV7-3	TRBJ2-7	.	ASSSGPTYEQY
TRBV19	TRBJ1-1	TRBD1	ASMVGTGVLGNTEAF
TRBV27	TRBJ2-7	TRBD1	ASSFLRGGQGLREQY
TRBV5-1	TRBJ2-2	TRBD2	ASSLSASGNTGELF
TRBV29-1	TRBJ1-1	TRBD1	SVGQGRRTEAF
TRBV5-4	TRBJ2-2	.	ASSLMTANTGELF
TRBV5-1	TRBJ2-3	TRBD1	ASSSAPGTGFTDTQY
TRBV2	TRBJ1-2	TRBD1	ASSAGQITGYT
TRBV5-6	TRBJ1-1	.	ASSYGNLGTEAF
TRBV9	TRBJ2-3	TRBD2	ASSSAGGPSDTQY
TRBV4-2	TRBJ1-1	.	ASSQGGNFGTEAF
TRBV7-3	TRBJ2-1	.	ASSLTSSREPSSYNEQF
TRBV6-5	TRBJ2-1	TRBD2	GVGSGINEQF
TRBV29-1	TRBJ2-3	.	SGRDRSTTDTQY
TRBV30	TRBJ1-1	.	AWSVRDDTEAF
TRBV6-5	TRBJ1-2	.	ASKGNYGEVYGYT
TRBV27	TRBJ1-1	.	ASSLNPNPLRKNTEAF
TRBV11-2	TRBJ2-3	.	ASSLGTGGADTQY
TRBV7-3	TRBJ2-1	.	ASSFYVGYNEQF
TRBV6-1	TRBJ2-5	TRBD2	ASSGLRGGRGTETQY
TRBV2	TRBJ2-5	.	ASSPAGGETQY
TRBV9	TRBJ1-2	.	ASSVEGMGGYT
TRBV6-1	TRBJ1-2	TRBD1	ATRPTGQDPGYT
TRBV19	TRBJ1-1	.	ASSNGQLNTEAF
TRBV11-3	TRBJ2-1	.	ASSSWGGQF
TRBV2	TRBJ1-1	TRBD1	ASSSYRGNTEAF
TRBV7-7	TRBJ2-7	.	ASSGRGEDEQY
TRBV28	TRBJ2-1	.	ASSPPGHRDNEQF
TRBV5-1	TRBJ2-3	.	ASSIRTDSTDTQY
TRBV19	TRBJ1-1	.	ASSPRQFGEAF
TRBV2	TRBJ2-7	TRBD1	ASRRRRTGDEQY
TRBV5-4	TRBJ1-1	.	ASSLELMAGTEAF
TRBV27	TRBJ2-2	TRBD2	ASSLSLTSGSNTGELF
TRBV5-1	TRBJ2-1	.	ASSVLYNEQF
TRBV30	TRBJ2-7	.	AWKGFGIEQY
TRBV6-1	TRBJ2-7	TRBD2	ASTYSLAGGYEQY
TRBV29-1	TRBJ1-5	.	SVLTGAGQPQH
TRBV5-1	TRBJ2-7	.	ASSFRQSSYEQY
TRBV5-6	TRBJ2-1	.	ASSFPQRKYNEQF
TRBV5-6	TRBJ2-1	.	ASSFLGVSSSYNEQF
TRBV14	TRBJ2-1	TRBD2	ASSPRILAGGHNEQF
TRBV14	TRBJ2-5	.	ASSQGRQAWETQY
TRBV5-1	TRBJ2-3	.	ASSLRGDTDTQY
TRBV13	TRBJ2-1	.	ASSLRDGHNEQF
TRBV5-4	TRBJ2-2	.	ASSFVGQRELF
TRBV18	TRBJ2-7	.	ASSPTPSTYEQY